This T cell receptor (beta chain) was recovered during a study of spatial heterogeneity in lung cancer. Study-wide background: Detection of beta-chain sequences consistently exceeded that of alpha-chain sequences. Each distinct TCR and UMI combination averaged more than ten appearances in raw reads. From matched bulk RNA-seq came a T cell module score, which showed a strong correlation with TCR transcript counts in tumor regions.

The study's findings and limits: Ubiquitous and regional nonsynonymous mutation counts were tracked by ubiquitous and regional expanded TCR counts, respectively. Counts of expanded intratumoral alpha and beta TCRs tracked tumor mutation counts.

Time point described: sample taken at primary tumor resection. TCRdb ran MiXCR on the 5' RACE reads and lists one entry per CDR3 protein. The sample comprises around 9,700 distinct CDR3 sequences, roughly 7.4% of which are singletons, and roughly 22% rests with the top ten. The junction had 3 bases not matched to a gene; V was cut back by 2 bases and J by 3 bases. Per the germline V gene, CDR1 is LNHDA and CDR2 is SQIVND (reference sequence). The CDR3 consists of 15 residues. This clonotype appeared many times. What it binds is unknown. This beta chain came through as a stray read in a library set up for alpha chains, and its size says little.

The source material was lung tumor tissue, sampled at surgery. The sequence was obtained from a female donor with early-stage non-small cell lung cancer. The chain combines TRBV19 with TRBJ2-2; 7 bases match TRBD1. The DNA for the CDR3 is TGTGCCAGTAGTATACACAGGGGAGACACCGGGGAGCTGTTTTTT. Amino acid sequence: CASSIHRGDTGELFF.